The entry that follows covers one TCR beta chain sequence. Repertoires were generated with immunoSEQ multiplex PCR, while TCRdb's copy carries only in-frame clones and drops some. The profile shows 140,000 or so clones, approximately 84% of them singletons. This record belongs to a study of blood T cell repertoires in COVID-19. At the level of the study: Samples of COVID-19 (acute and convalescent) were obtained from the United States, Italy and Spain.

The sequenced material came from peripheral blood. The TCR sequence derives from a woman aged 60-75 years with acute or convalescent COVID-19.

This chain's CDR3 is CASSSGVNSNQPQHF. The CDR3, as DNA: TGCGCCAGCAGCTCCGGGGTAAATAGCAATCAGCCCCAGCATTTT. The V call is TRBV4-1, the J call TRBJ1-5; D is ambiguous. The germline CDR1 and CDR2 sequences are MGHRA and YSYEKL. This CDR3 spans 15 amino acids. Between the trimmed V and J ends, which lost 5 bases and 0 bases, there was a span of 11 bases.